The sample holds many counts of the clone carrying this TCR beta chain. Its antigen is undetermined. Most patients and controls had Caucasian heritage. Donors gave about 5 to 8 ml heparinized peripheral whole blood. These data are taken from a study of T cell clonality in common variable immunodeficiency. Study outcomes and limitations: Fewer TCRbeta clones were shared among CVID subjects than controls. In common variable immunodeficiency, TCR beta chains reportedly carried fewer deletions and N-nucleotide insertions.

Profiling relied on immunoSEQ multiplex PCR, and the TCRdb table lists in-frame clones only, not all of them. The sample has about 42,000 clones, none seen only once; the top ten hold under 1.5%. The specimen sequenced was peripheral blood mononuclear cells. This TCR was sampled from a person aged 18-70 years in good health.

CDR3 DNA (partial): TGCAGTGCTAGAGTCCCGGACAGGAGCAATCAGCCC. Protein product: CSARVPDRSNQP. The full CDR3 reads CSARVPDRSNQPQHF. This chain joins TRBV20-1 and TRBJ1-5; 7 bases are shared with TRBD1. The read gets to within 3 residues of the CDR3 end, and the germline J gene fills in the rest. In germline, CDR1 is DFQATT, CDR2 SNEGSKA (reference sequence). This CDR3 region has 15 residues. V trimming: 1 base; J trimming: 1 base; junction bases outside the gene matches: 4.